The 15 T cell receptor beta chains below come from one sample, sequenced in a study of OX40 agonist ivuxolimab in advanced cancers. The method was immunoSEQ multiplex PCR; TCRdb's version includes in-frame clones alone and lacks a portion of them. The sample includes over 55,000 clones, 84% of them seen just once. This specimen consisted of CD4+ or CD8+ T cells sorted from blood, obtained in a trial of the OX40 agonist ivuxolimab. These receptors were taken from an adult with an advanced solid tumor such as melanoma, head and neck, liver or kidney cancer.

This chain joins TRBV7-8 and TRBJ2-3, with D possibly TRBD2 on 6 matching bases. V was cut by 5 bases and J by 6 bases, with 12 bases left in between. Germline loops: CDR1 SGHVS, CDR2 FQNEAQ. The CDR3 has 13 residues. The CDR3 spells CASSGLGGDTQYF. CDR3 sequence (DNA): TGTGCCAGCAGCGGCCTAGGAGGGGATACGCAGTATTTT.

The chain employs TRBV6-1 and TRBJ2-5, with a tentative D call TRBD1 (6 bases). Germline CDR1 and CDR2: MNHNS and SASEGT. The V end was cut by 6 bases, the J end by 1 base, with 9 bases between. The CDR3 totals 13 residues. CDR3 coding DNA: TGTGCCAGCAGCGGGACAAGCCAAGAGACCCAGTACTTC. This translates into CASSGTSQETQYF.

CDR3 bases: TGTGCCAGTAGTCGATCCGGGGGGTCTGTTAATCAGCCCCAGCATTTT. It translates to CASSRSGGSVNQPQHF. The V call is TRBV19, the J call TRBJ1-5; TRBD1 might be the D (5 bases). This CDR3 has 16 amino acids. V dropped 5 bases and J dropped 4 bases, with 18 bases sitting between them. CDR1 is LNHDA and CDR2 is SQIVND in the germline V gene (reference sequence).

The chain couples TRBV7-8 to TRBJ2-7; a weak D match, TRBD2 (5 bases). V lost 5 bases and J 2 bases, leaving 25 bases between the germline ends. Per the germline V gene, CDR1 is SGHVS and CDR2 is FQNEAQ. The CDR3 totals 18 residues. CDR3 sequence (DNA): TGTGCCAGCAGCCTTGAACCCACCGGGATAACCAACCCCTACGAGCAGTACTTC. Protein: CASSLEPTGITNPYEQYF.

V is TRBV27 and J is TRBJ1-2; D not certain. The CDR3 has 13 amino acids. Germline assignment: CDR1 MNHEY and CDR2 SMNVEV (reference sequence). Trimming took 6 bases from V and 2 from J, leaving 10 bases between them. The DNA of the CDR3 is TGTGCCAGCAGCCAAACCAGAAACTATGGCTACACCTTC. Encoded protein: CASSQTRNYGYTF.

This chain joins TRBV19 and TRBJ2-2; D might be TRBD2 (5 bases). Per germline, CDR1 LNHDA and CDR2 SQIVND (reference sequence). CDR3 length: 13 amino acids. Trimming shortened V by 3 bases and J by 8 bases, and 10 bases separated the two germline ends. CDR3 DNA: TGTGCCAGTAGTATCCGGACTCCTGGGGAGCTGTTTTTT. Translated: CASSIRTPGELFF.

This chain links TRBV28 with TRBJ2-3; possibly TRBD2 for D (5 bases). In germline, CDR1 is MDHEN, CDR2 SYDVKM. The CDR3 loop spans 15 amino acids. V was trimmed by 5 bases and J by 3 bases, leaving 15 bases between them. The CDR3 nucleotides are TGTGCCAGCAGTCCCCCCGGGGTGAGGACAGATACGCAGTATTTT. Its protein product is CASSPPGVRTDTQYF.

The rearrangement uses TRBV6-1 and TRBJ1-5; no definite D call. CDR3 length equals 16 residues. Germline-derived CDR1 and CDR2 are MNHNS and SASEGT. Between the trimmed V and J ends, which lost 1 base and 3 bases, there was a span of 13 bases. The CDR3: CASSEDGWAVNQPQHF. The CDR3 nucleotides are TGTGCCAGCAGTGAAGACGGGTGGGCAGTCAATCAGCCCCAGCATTTT.

The V and J genes are TRBV9 and TRBJ2-3; maybe TRBD1 (6 bases). The V gene lost 4 bases and the J gene lost 2 bases, with 14 bases spanning the gap. Germline CDR1 reads SGDLS; CDR2 reads YYNGEE. The CDR3 totals 15 residues. The CDR3 DNA is TGTGCCAGCAGCATGAGACAGGCCCCCACAGATACGCAGTATTTT. It yields the protein CASSMRQAPTDTQYF.

The rearrangement links TRBV7-2 to TRBJ1-1; D is perhaps TRBD1 (5 bases). Trimming removed 3 bases at V and 0 bases at J, with 8 bases between. This CDR3 contains 14 residues. Germline CDR1 and CDR2: SGHTA and FQGNSA. The CDR3 region is CASSLGDMNTEAFF. The CDR3 region has the DNA TGTGCCAGCAGCTTGGGGGATATGAACACTGAAGCTTTCTTT.

V gene TRBV4-1 combines with J gene TRBJ1-2; D is unresolved. Trimming cost V 1 base and J 4 bases, with 10 bases left between them. Germline CDR1 and CDR2: MGHRA and YSYEKL. The CDR3 length is 14 residues. DNA for the CDR3: TGCGCCAGCAGCCAAGTGACGGAAGTCTATGGCTACACCTTC. This sequence encodes CASSQVTEVYGYTF.

Only one count was recorded for this clone. The V gene is TRBV6-1, the J gene TRBJ1-1; 9 bases line up with TRBD1. Germline V gives CDR1 MNHNS, CDR2 SASEGT. J was trimmed by 9 bases and V by 5 bases; bases with no gene match: 13. The CDR3 is 15 amino acids. The CDR3 loop reads CASSTGGAMSRQAFF. CDR3 coding DNA: TGTGCCAGCAGTACAGGGGGCGCAATGTCGAGGCAAGCTTTCTTT.

This clone appeared a single time. The chain joins TRBV29-1 to TRBJ2-7; D may be TRBD1 (5 bases). V was clipped by 3 bases and J by 6 bases, with 15 bases between them. The germline gives CDR1 SQVTM, CDR2 ANQGSEA. This CDR3 contains 13 residues. Here the CDR3 DNA reads TGCAGCGTTGAGTTAGTGGGGCGAGGCGAGCAGTACTTC. This codes for CSVELVGRGEQYF.

The chain joins TRBV28 to TRBJ1-2, with D possibly matching TRBD1 (6 bases). Deletions cut 5 bases from V and 3 bases from J, with 7 bases between. Germline V gene sequence: CDR1 MDHEN, CDR2 SYDVKM. The CDR3 is 12 residues long. Here the CDR3 reads CASSRGDYGYTF. In DNA, the CDR3 is TGTGCCAGCAGTAGGGGGGACTATGGCTACACCTTC.

The chain recombines TRBV19 with TRBJ2-2; D may be TRBD1 (7 bases). The CDR3 contains 15 residues. The germline CDR1 and CDR2 sequences are LNHDA and SQIVND (reference sequence). V dropped 7 bases and J dropped 6 bases, with 18 bases sitting between them. Here the CDR3 DNA reads TGTGCCAGTACCGCGCAGGGGGGTCGGCCCGGGGAGCTGTTTTTT. This encodes CASTAQGGRPGELFF.